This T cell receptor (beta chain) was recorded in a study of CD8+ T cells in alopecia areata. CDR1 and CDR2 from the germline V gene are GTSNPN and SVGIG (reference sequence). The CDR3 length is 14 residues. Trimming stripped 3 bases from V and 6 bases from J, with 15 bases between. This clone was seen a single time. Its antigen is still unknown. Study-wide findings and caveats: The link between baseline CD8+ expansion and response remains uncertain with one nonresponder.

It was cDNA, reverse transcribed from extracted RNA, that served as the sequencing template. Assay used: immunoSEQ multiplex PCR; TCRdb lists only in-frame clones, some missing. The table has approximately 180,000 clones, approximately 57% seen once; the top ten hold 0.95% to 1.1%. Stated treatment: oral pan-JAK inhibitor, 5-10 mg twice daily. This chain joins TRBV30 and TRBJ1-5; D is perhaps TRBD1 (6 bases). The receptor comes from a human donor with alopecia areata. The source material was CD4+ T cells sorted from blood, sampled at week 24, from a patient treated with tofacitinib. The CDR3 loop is CAWRQGAGSQPQHF. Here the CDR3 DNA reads TGTGCCTGGAGACAGGGAGCGGGGAGTCAGCCCCAGCATTTT.